A selection of T cell receptor beta chains follows, all from one sample in a study of blood T cells in healthy people across ages. One entry per CDR3 protein, called by TCRdb with MiXCR from the 5' RACE reads. Among roughly 1.9 million distinct CDR3 sequences listed, more than 35% were seen once. Sequencing was performed on blood. The receptors come from a human donor in good health. The CDR3 runs from the conserved cysteine through the conserved F or W. The order of the fields is clone size, J gene, D gene, V gene, CDR3 DNA, CDR3 protein. D genes are given only for firm matches. Clone size, where shown, is once, few, many, or a class for clones that have expanded.

abundance: .; j_gene: TRBJ2-3; d_gene: TRBD2; v_gene: TRBV7-2; CDR3nt: TGTGCCAGCAGCTTAGAAAAGCGGGGGTGGCCAACGCAGTATTTT; CDR3aa: CASSLEKRGWPTQYF
abundance: .; j_gene: TRBJ1-1; d_gene: .; v_gene: TRBV6-4; CDR3nt: TGTGCCAGCAGTGATACAATGTTCACTGAAGCTTTCTTT; CDR3aa: CASSDTMFTEAFF
abundance: few; j_gene: TRBJ2-1; d_gene: .; v_gene: TRBV2; CDR3nt: TGTGCCAGCAAGGTTTACAATGAGCAGTTCTTC; CDR3aa: CASKVYNEQFF
abundance: once; j_gene: TRBJ1-6; d_gene: .; v_gene: TRBV11-2; CDR3nt: TGTGCTAGCAGCTTAGGTGGCCGGTTCGCGGCAGGAATTAATTCACCCCTCCACTTT; CDR3aa: CASSLGGRFAAGINSPLHF
abundance: .; j_gene: TRBJ2-5; d_gene: TRBD1; v_gene: TRBV7-9; CDR3nt: TGTGCCAGCAGCCCTATCTCAGGGGGTCGAGAGACCCAGTACTTC; CDR3aa: CASSPISGGRETQYF
abundance: .; j_gene: TRBJ1-2; d_gene: TRBD1; v_gene: TRBV7-2; CDR3nt: TGTGCCAGCAGTACTTACAGGGGGCCAGGACGGGGCTACACCTTC; CDR3aa: CASSTYRGPGRGYTF
abundance: .; j_gene: TRBJ1-2; d_gene: TRBD1; v_gene: TRBV2; CDR3nt: TGTGCCAGCGGGACAGGGCTTCCCGTCCGTGGCTACACCTTC; CDR3aa: CASGTGLPVRGYTF
abundance: few; j_gene: TRBJ1-5; d_gene: .; v_gene: TRBV3-1; CDR3nt: TGTGCCAGCAGCCACTCCCAGGACCAGCCCCAGCATTTT; CDR3aa: CASSHSQDQPQHF
abundance: .; j_gene: TRBJ2-5; d_gene: .; v_gene: TRBV4-3; CDR3nt: TGCGCCAGCAGCCAAGGTCGGGGCAGCGGAGTGACCCAGTACTTC; CDR3aa: CASSQGRGSGVTQYF
abundance: .; j_gene: TRBJ1-1; d_gene: .; v_gene: TRBV20-1; CDR3nt: TGCAGTGCCACCTACCCTTCGGGGGCGCGAAGAACTGAAGCTTTCTTT; CDR3aa: CSATYPSGARRTEAFF